The 21 T cell receptor beta chains presented below share a single source sample, sequenced in a study of CD8+ T cells in alopecia areata. Treatment described: oral pan-JAK inhibitor, 5-10 mg twice daily. cDNA serving as the sequencing template came from extracted, reverse transcribed RNA. Produced via immunoSEQ multiplex PCR; TCRdb's table is partial and in-frame only. The sample holds around 120,000 clones, more than 45% seen once. The sample in question was CD4+ T cells sorted from blood, obtained at week 4, from a patient treated with tofacitinib. Source of these receptors: a human donor with alopecia areata.

This chain links TRBV29-1 with TRBJ1-1; D is perhaps TRBD1 (5 bases). CDR3 size: 15 residues. Germline CDR1 and CDR2: SQVTM and ANQGSEA. The V gene lost 3 bases and the J gene lost 2 bases, with 16 bases spanning the gap. The CDR3 DNA is TGCAGCGTTGAGATCTGGGGGGGAGTAAACACTGAAGCTTTCTTT. Translating gives CSVEIWGGVNTEAFF.

The chain employs TRBV29-1 and TRBJ1-2; 8 bases match TRBD1. The V gene's germline CDR1 is SQVTM and CDR2 ANQGSEA. V lost 0 bases, J lost 8 bases, and 5 bases stayed unmatched. The CDR3 covers 13 residues. CDR3: CSVEEGTGTGYTF. For the CDR3, the DNA is TGCAGCGTTGAAGAAGGGACAGGTACCGGCTACACCTTC.

There are a few counts of this clone. The rearrangement uses TRBV29-1 and TRBJ2-3; D remains unclear. Trimming removed 1 base from V and 3 bases from J, with 11 bases in between. CDR3 length equals 14 residues. Germline V gives CDR1 SQVTM, CDR2 ANQGSEA. The CDR3 loop is CSVEGPRVTDTQYF. The CDR3 nucleotides read TGCAGCGTTGAAGGTCCTAGGGTTACAGATACGCAGTATTTT.

V gene TRBV25-1 combines with J gene TRBJ1-6, with D perhaps TRBD1 (6 bases). The V end was cut by 7 bases, the J end by 4 bases, with 8 bases between. The germline gives CDR1 MGHDK, CDR2 SYGVNS. This CDR3 has 13 residues. CDR3 DNA sequence: TGTGCCAGCACCGGACAGTATAATTCACCCCTCCACTTT. Translating it yields CASTGQYNSPLHF.

This rearrangement joins TRBV29-1 to TRBJ1-1; 7 nucleotides agree with TRBD1. The CDR3 runs 13 residues. Germline CDR1 SQVTM, CDR2 ANQGSEA. The V gene end was trimmed by 7 bases and the J gene end by 2 bases; junction bases not matched to a gene: 7. CDR3 loop: CSAAGTVNTEAFF. CDR3 nucleotide sequence: TGCAGCGCCGCCGGGACAGTTAACACTGAAGCTTTCTTT. The variable domain in full, with the rest retrieved from reference TRBV29-1 and TRBJ1-1, is SAVISQKPSRDICQRGTSLTIQCQVDSQVTMMFWYRQQPGQSLTLIATANQGSEATYESGFVIDKFPISRPNLTFSTLTVSNMSPEDSSIYLCSAAGTVNTEAFFGQGTRLTVV.

The chain couples TRBV29-1 to TRBJ2-7; D is ambiguous. This CDR3 has 11 amino acids. Trimming pared 5 bases from V and 2 bases from J, leaving 7 bases between. Germline values: CDR1 SQVTM, CDR2 ANQGSEA. The CDR3 nucleotides read TGCAGCGTTTTAAGCACCTACGAGCAGTACTTC. This codes for CSVLSTYEQYF.

This clone has a handful of counts. The rearrangement links TRBV5-4 to TRBJ2-7; D gene ambiguous. Looked up from germline, CDR1 is SGHNT and CDR2 is YYREEE (reference sequence). This CDR3 contains 16 residues. V lost 1 base and J lost 2, with 16 bases in between. CDR3 in DNA: TGTGCCAGCAGCTTGTCTCTCGCGGCGGATACCTACGAGCAGTACTTC. This gives the protein CASSLSLAADTYEQYF.

The V gene is TRBV6-5, the J gene TRBJ1-2, with TRBD1 matching 8 bases. Germline loops: CDR1 MNHEY, CDR2 SVGAGI. This CDR3 is built from 15 residues. V lost 5 bases, J lost 8 bases, and 13 bases stayed unmatched. The CDR3 nucleotides are TGTGCCAGCAGTGTTACCTCCGACAGGGGAGGAGGCTACACCTTC. It translates to CASSVTSDRGGGYTF.

The chain links TRBV5-1 to TRBJ1-2, with 10 bases matching TRBD1. The V gene end was trimmed by 2 bases and the J gene end by 5 bases; junction bases not matched to a gene: 6. The CDR3 has 15 residues. The germline CDR1 and CDR2 sequences are SGHRS and YFSETQ. The CDR3 nucleotides read TGCGCCAGCAGCTTCGGGACAGGGGAAGGTTATGGCTACACCTTC. The encoded protein is CASSFGTGEGYGYTF. Looking up the rest from reference TRBV5-1 and TRBJ1-2 gives the full variable domain: KAGVTQTPRYLIKTRGQQVTLSCSPISGHRSVSWYQQTPGQGLQFLFEYFSETQRNKGNFPGRFSGRQFSNSRSEMNVSTLELGDSALYLCASSFGTGEGYGYTFGSGTRLTVV.

The chain couples TRBV7-6 to TRBJ2-7; D is perhaps TRBD1 (6 bases). V shed 1 base and J shed 3 bases, with 10 bases lying between them. The length of the CDR3 is 14 residues. Looked up from germline, CDR1 is SGHVS and CDR2 is FNYEAQ. Here the CDR3 DNA reads TGTGCCAGCAGCTTAGACAGGGCGGTCTACGAGCAGTACTTC. This encodes CASSLDRAVYEQYF.

CDR3 amino acids: CASKRQGSGEKLFF. The CDR3 DNA reads TGTGCCAGCAAACGACAGGGGTCGGGTGAAAAACTGTTTTTT. The chain links TRBV27 to TRBJ1-4; 8 positions agree with TRBD1. Germline trimming cut 7 bases from V and 7 bases from J; bases unmatched to any gene: 8. Germline CDR1 and CDR2: MNHEY and SMNVEV (reference sequence). This CDR3 region has 14 residues.

The chain couples TRBV30 to TRBJ2-1; a weak D match, TRBD1 (5 bases). CDR3 length: 15 residues. The V gene lost 4 bases and the J gene lost 2 bases, with 15 bases spanning the gap. Looked up from germline, CDR1 is GTSNPN and CDR2 is SVGIG (reference sequence). CDR3 DNA sequence: TGTGCCTGGATCCGGTCCCTGACAGCCTACAATGAGCAGTTCTTC. Amino acids: CAWIRSLTAYNEQFF.

The sample holds a few counts of this clone. The chain combines TRBV5-4 with TRBJ2-3; 9 nucleotides match TRBD2. The length of the CDR3 is 16 residues. V was clipped by 4 bases and J by 0 bases; unmatched bases: 6. Germline V gene data show CDR1 as SGHNT and CDR2 as YYREEE (reference sequence). The CDR3 protein is CASSRRLAASTDTQYF. In DNA, the CDR3 is TGTGCCAGCAGCCGTCGACTAGCGGCTAGCACAGATACGCAGTATTTT. Complete variable domain (other parts from reference TRBV5-4 and TRBJ2-3): ETGVTQSPTHLIKTRGQQVTLRCSSQSGHNTVSWYQQALGQGPQFIFQYYREEENGRGNFPPRFSGLQFPNYSSELNVNALELDDSALYLCASSRRLAASTDTQYFGPGTRLTVL.

The CDR3 nucleotides read TGCGCCAGCAGCTCCTTACTAGCGGACAAAGAGACCCAGTACTTC. Translating it yields CASSSLLADKETQYF. The chain couples TRBV5-1 to TRBJ2-5; 8 bases are shared with TRBD2. V dropped 3 bases and J dropped 3; count of bases not matched to a gene: 7. Germline-derived CDR1 and CDR2 are SGHRS and YFSETQ. The CDR3 runs 15 residues.

The CDR3 DNA is TGCAGCGTTACTGCCGGGACAGGGATTTATGATGGCTACACCTTC. Translated: CSVTAGTGIYDGYTF. This rearrangement joins TRBV29-1 to TRBJ1-2, with 9 bases lining up with TRBD1. Trimming cost V 5 bases and J 6 bases; bases outside gene matches: 13. CDR3 length equals 15 residues. Looked up from germline, CDR1 is SQVTM and CDR2 is ANQGSEA.

The V call is TRBV7-2, the J call TRBJ2-1; D tentatively fits TRBD1 or TRBD2 (5 bases each). This CDR3 contains 15 residues. The V end lost 6 bases, the J end lost 2 bases, and 14 bases lay between the germline ends. Germline values: CDR1 SGHTA, CDR2 FQGNSA. The CDR3 protein is CASSFGTATYNEQFF. CDR3 in DNA: TGTGCCAGCAGTTTCGGGACGGCCACCTACAATGAGCAGTTCTTC.

V and J are TRBV2 and TRBJ1-5; D gene unclear. V was trimmed by 5 bases and J by 0 bases, leaving 14 bases between them. The CDR3 runs 16 residues. Per germline, CDR1 SNHLY and CDR2 FYNNEI. This CDR3 reads CASSTLTGNSNQPQHF. CDR3 in DNA: TGTGCCAGCAGTACCCTCACGGGGAATAGCAATCAGCCCCAGCATTTT.

The CDR3 region is CSVTGTLVDTQYF. Here the CDR3 DNA reads TGCAGCGTGACCGGGACACTGGTAGATACGCAGTATTTT. The rearrangement links TRBV29-1 to TRBJ2-3; a weak D match, TRBD1 (6 bases). Germline V gives CDR1 SQVTM, CDR2 ANQGSEA. The CDR3 runs 13 residues. V lost 6 bases to trimming and J lost 5 bases, with 15 bases between them.

This clone occurred a few times. This rearrangement joins TRBV7-9 to TRBJ2-1, with D possibly TRBD2 on 6 matching bases. Per the germline V gene, CDR1 is SEHNR and CDR2 is FQNEAQ (reference sequence). The CDR3 totals 17 residues. Trimming removed 1 base at V and 5 bases at J, with 18 bases between. CDR3 region: CASSLGLGSGANNEQFF. The CDR3 DNA sequence: TGTGCCAGCAGCTTAGGTCTCGGGAGCGGAGCTAACAATGAGCAGTTCTTC.

This chain joins TRBV6-9 and TRBJ1-1; the match to TRBD1 covers 8 bases. Germline assignment: CDR1 MNHGY and CDR2 SVAAGI. This CDR3 comprises 13 residues. V gave up 4 bases and J gave up 7 bases; unmatched junction bases: 5. The CDR3 DNA reads as TGTGCCAGCAGTTTGACGGGACAGGATGAAGCTTTCTTT. Translating gives CASSLTGQDEAFF.

This chain connects TRBV27 to TRBJ1-5; tentatively, D is TRBD1 (6 bases). The V end was cut by 8 bases, the J end by 3 bases, with 20 bases between. Germline values: CDR1 MNHEY, CDR2 SMNVEV (reference sequence). The CDR3 runs 16 residues. CDR3 bases: TGTGCCAGCGGCACGGTGTATGGGACACTCAATCAGCCCCAGCATTTT. It translates to CASGTVYGTLNQPQHF.